The 21 T cell receptor beta chains below all came from one sample that was sequenced in a study of T cell responses to AZD1222 COVID-19 vaccine. TCRdb's table, derived via immunoSEQ multiplex PCR, lists solely in-frame clones and lacks some. Counted here are fewer than 180,000 clones, around 94% occurring once; the ten biggest clones make up 0.95% to 1.5%. The input for sequencing was peripheral blood, taken on day 0 of AZD1222 vaccination. All receptors derive from an adult in good health.

The genes are TRBV4-2 and TRBJ1-3, with D perhaps matching TRBD1 (5 bases). The V end lost 3 bases, the J end lost 3 bases, and 21 bases lay between the germline ends. This CDR3 region has 18 residues. Germline V gives CDR1 LGHNA, CDR2 YNFKEQ. The CDR3 sequence is CASSHPAPRGVVGNTIYF. The CDR3 coding sequence is TGTGCCAGCAGCCATCCGGCCCCACGAGGGGTTGTTGGAAACACCATATATTTT.

The rearrangement joins TRBV15 to TRBJ1-2, with D possibly matching TRBD1 (5 bases). The CDR3 loop spans 15 amino acids. Germline V gives CDR1 LNHNV, CDR2 YYDKDF (reference sequence). V shed 1 base and J shed 3 bases, with 12 bases lying between them. The CDR3 DNA is TGTGCCACCAGCAGAGTGGGGGGATTGGACTATGGCTACACCTTC. It encodes CATSRVGGLDYGYTF.

This clone was observed a single time. The chain carries TRBV30 and TRBJ1-1, with D hard to call. Per germline, CDR1 GTSNPN and CDR2 SVGIG (reference sequence). Trimming removed 3 bases at V and 6 bases at J, with 17 bases between. The CDR3 contains 14 residues. In DNA, the CDR3 is TGTGCCTGGAGCGCTCTCGGGCGAAACCCTGAAGCTTTCTTT. This translates into CAWSALGRNPEAFF.

The CDR3 nucleotides are TGTGCCTCACTGGTGGGGCACCTAACCTACAATGAGCAGTTCTTC. Its protein is CASLVGHLTYNEQFF. The J gene is TRBJ2-1, the V gene TRBV2, with TRBD1 as a possible D gene (5 bases). The CDR3 is 15 amino acids. The ends were cut back, 11 bases at V and 2 bases at J, with 19 bases in the middle. The germline V gene encodes CDR1 SNHLY and CDR2 FYNNEI.

This chain connects TRBV4-1 to TRBJ1-6; 8 bases are shared with TRBD1. The germline gives CDR1 MGHRA, CDR2 YSYEKL. Unmatched junction bases numbered 7, after V lost 0 bases and J lost 0 bases. The CDR3 is 19 residues long. The CDR3 DNA follows: TGCGCCAGCAGCCAAGACAGGGGGCCACTGAACTCCTATAATTCACCCCTCCACTTT. It encodes CASSQDRGPLNSYNSPLHF.

The rearrangement uses TRBV6-5 and TRBJ1-3; no reliable D call. In germline, CDR1 is MNHEY, CDR2 SVGAGI. With 2 bases removed from V and 0 bases from J, the gap between germline ends came to 8 bases. The CDR3 contains 15 residues. CDR3 nucleotides: TGTGCCAGCAGTTACGCACGGATCTCTGGAAACACCATATATTTT. Translated, it gives CASSYARISGNTIYF.

J is TRBJ2-3 and V is TRBV9; 10 nucleotides match TRBD2. Germline CDR1 SGDLS, CDR2 YYNGEE. After removal of 3 bases from V and 4 bases from J, the junction contained 5 bases not matched to a gene. The CDR3 is made up of 15 amino acids. Here the CDR3 reads CASSESGRAPDTQYF. The CDR3 DNA reads TGTGCCAGCAGCGAAAGCGGGAGGGCTCCAGATACGCAGTATTTT.

This clone has only a few counts. CDR3 nucleotides: TGTGCCAGCAGCTTAACCAATCCCGGGTTTGGTGAGCAGTTCTTC. It specifies CASSLTNPGFGEQFF. This chain joins TRBV7-8 and TRBJ2-1; D uncertain. This CDR3 region has 15 residues. Looked up from germline, CDR1 is SGHVS and CDR2 is FQNEAQ. The V end was cut by 2 bases, the J end by 9 bases, with 17 bases between.

The chain joins TRBV6-1 to TRBJ1-2; tentative D call: TRBD1 (6 bases). CDR3 length: 13 amino acids. V lost 6 bases, J lost 5 bases, and 13 bases lay in between. Germline V CDR1 and CDR2: MNHNS, SASEGT. CDR3 residues: CASRTGTTYGYTF. CDR3 coding DNA: TGTGCCAGCAGAACCGGGACAACTTATGGCTACACCTTC.

This chain joins TRBV18 and TRBJ1-1, with D unresolved. The germline gives CDR1 KGHSH, CDR2 LQKENI. V was cut by 2 bases and J by 1 base, with 11 bases left in between. This CDR3 region has 15 residues. This CDR3 is CASSPDHKWNTEAFF. In DNA, the CDR3 is TGTGCCAGCTCACCAGACCACAAATGGAACACTGAAGCTTTCTTT.

This clone was seen once. The CDR3 region is CASSLVAGALALTYEQYV. CDR3 DNA sequence: TGTGCCAGCAGCTTGGTGGCGGGGGCCCTCGCTTTAACCTACGAGCAGTACGTC. The gene calls are TRBV5-5 and TRBJ2-7; the D gene is possibly TRBD2 (7 bases). The CDR3 sequence is 18 residues long. Between the trimmed V and J ends, which lost 0 bases and 2 bases, there was a span of 21 bases. From germline, CDR1 is SGHKS and CDR2 YYEKEE (reference sequence).

J is TRBJ2-4 and V is TRBV6-6, with D possibly being TRBD2 (6 bases). The CDR3 runs 15 residues. V was cut by 5 bases and J by 0 bases, with 11 bases left in between. CDR1 MNHNY and CDR2 SVGAGI come from the germline V gene (reference sequence). Here the CDR3 DNA reads TGTGCCAGCAGTGGCGGGACCCTAGCCAAAAACATTCAGTACTTC. Amino acid sequence: CASSGGTLAKNIQYF.

V usage is TRBV5-1 and J usage is TRBJ1-4; no clear D. With 3 bases removed from V and 1 base from J, the gap between germline ends came to 10 bases. The CDR3 length is 15 residues. The germline V gene has CDR1 SGHRS and CDR2 YFSETQ. The CDR3 sequence is CASSWFLGTNEKLFF. Here the CDR3 DNA reads TGCGCCAGCAGCTGGTTCTTGGGAACTAATGAAAAACTGTTTTTT.

This sequence joins TRBV11-2 and TRBJ1-1; D unresolved. Germline lookup yields CDR1 SGHAT and CDR2 FQNNGV. The V and J ends lost 2 bases and 2 bases respectively, with 6 bases between them. The CDR3 is 13 amino acids. CDR3 in amino acids: CASSLQPNTEAFF. The CDR3 DNA reads TGTGCCAGCAGCTTACAACCTAACACTGAAGCTTTCTTT.

CDR3 protein: CSASETGRNSYGYTF. Here the CDR3 DNA reads TGCAGTGCAAGTGAGACCGGACGCAATAGCTATGGCTACACCTTC. The chain carries TRBV20-1 and TRBJ1-2; D unresolved. Germline loops: CDR1 DFQATT, CDR2 SNEGSKA (reference sequence). Trimming left V 6 bases short and J 4 bases short, with 21 bases between. The CDR3 loop spans 15 amino acids.

The J gene is TRBJ1-2, the V gene TRBV5-4; 9 bases match TRBD1. The CDR3 sequence is 15 residues long. J was trimmed by 5 bases and V by 2 bases; bases with no gene match: 7. The germline V gene encodes CDR1 SGHNT and CDR2 YYREEE (reference sequence). CDR3 protein: CASSLPGTGRYGYTF. CDR3 nucleotides: TGTGCCAGCAGCTTACCCGGGACAGGGAGATATGGCTACACCTTC.

This clone was found once. This chain joins TRBV2 and TRBJ2-5; D tentatively fits TRBD1 or TRBD2 (5 bases each). Trimming cost V 6 bases and J 4 bases, with 18 bases left between them. The germline gives CDR1 SNHLY, CDR2 FYNNEI. The CDR3 is 15 residues long. The CDR3 nucleotides read TGTGCCAGCAGCAAAGGGGCCGGGACGGGAGAGACCCAGTACTTC. Amino acids: CASSKGAGTGETQYF.

The V call is TRBV27, the J call TRBJ1-5, with 8 bases matching TRBD1. The V gene end was trimmed by 8 bases and the J gene end by 6 bases; junction bases not matched to a gene: 12. CDR3 length: 15 amino acids. Per germline, CDR1 MNHEY and CDR2 SMNVEV (reference sequence). CDR3 sequence reads: CASGLSSGGGQPQHF. CDR3 DNA: TGTGCCAGCGGACTCAGCTCAGGGGGCGGTCAGCCCCAGCATTTT.

The V call is TRBV6-5, the J call TRBJ1-2, with 7 nucleotides matching TRBD1. V lost 6 bases and J lost 6; bases outside the gene matches: 10. The CDR3 is 14 residues long. Germline CDR1 reads MNHEY; CDR2 reads SVGAGI. As DNA, the CDR3 is TGTGCCAGCAGGCACAGGGGTGCAAATAATGGCTACACCTTC. Its translation is CASRHRGANNGYTF.

This chain connects TRBV7-6 to TRBJ2-3, with D perhaps matching TRBD2 (5 bases). From germline, CDR1 is SGHVS and CDR2 FNYEAQ. The V end lost 0 bases, the J end lost 7 bases, and 23 bases lay between the germline ends. The CDR3 is made up of 18 amino acids. The CDR3 here is CASSLAPGSVANSYTQYF. The DNA of the CDR3 is TGTGCCAGCAGCTTAGCCCCGGGATCTGTAGCAAATTCGTATACGCAGTATTTT.

This clone occurred once. The chain has TRBV29-1 and TRBJ1-2; D is undetermined. With 4 bases removed from V and 7 bases from J, the gap between germline ends came to 16 bases. The CDR3 consists of 13 residues. Germline V lookup: CDR1 SQVTM, CDR2 ANQGSEA. The CDR3 DNA reads as TGCAGCGTTGGGCTCCCCGGAGAGGCTGGCTACACCTTC. Residues: CSVGLPGEAGYTF.